This TCR beta chain was documented in a study of identical twins. Addition of a universal primer site occurred through template switching, and cDNA carried unique molecular identifiers. TCRdb ran MiXCR on the 5' RACE reads and lists one entry per CDR3 protein. The sample carries about 280,000 distinct CDR3 sequences, more than 6.5% recorded once. The ends lost 3 bases at V and 10 bases at J; junction bases unmatched: 15. The CDR3 loop spans 17 amino acids. Healthy Caucasians provided all donations. Notes on this clonotype: What it binds is not known.

Study observations and caveats: Those out-of-frame alpha sequences shared by twins showed an excess of low generation probability.

The data also belong to a second study, concerning yellow fever vaccine responses in identical twins.

This sequence joins TRBV12-3 or TRBV12-4 and TRBJ1-6; 7 bases match TRBD1. The sequence derives from a woman between 18 and 30 years old in good health. The material sequenced was memory (CD45RO+) T cells sorted from blood. The CDR3 bases are TGTGCCAGCAGTTTTTTCGGTTTCCGGACAGGTGAATCACCCCTCCACTTT. This encodes CASSFFGFRTGESPLHF.